The rows below give T cell receptor beta chains drawn from one sample of a study of metastatic and nonmetastatic thyroid tumors. TCRdb re-called the PCR reads with MiXCR. The sample gives 6,500 to 7,000 clones, approximately 33% of which show up once; roughly 14% is in the top ten. The sample comprised adjacent normal tissue. The receptors derive from a female donor with papillary thyroid cancer or a benign thyroid nodule (not recorded which). Some clones in this sample may be carry-over from other donors' samples. CDR3s include the opening cysteine and the closing phenylalanine or tryptophan. The D gene is left open where the match is weak. Some rows have no size entry. The others give once, few or many, or a class for an expanded clone.

CDR3nt,CDR3aa,abundance,len,j_gene,v_gene,d_gene
TGTGCCAGCAGCTTAGCCCCAACCTACGAGCAGTACTTC,CASSLAPTYEQYF,medium-sized,13,TRBJ2-7,TRBV7-7,.
TGTGCCAGCAGTTACGTGTGGGGACTAGGAGCCGGGGAGCTGTTTTTT,CASSYVWGLGAGELFF,.,16,TRBJ2-2,TRBV6-2/TRBV6-3,TRBD2
TGCAGTGCTTCCACCGGGACAGGGATGAATTCACCCCTCCACTTT,CSASTGTGMNSPLHF,medium-sized,15,TRBJ1-6,TRBV20-1,TRBD1
TGTGCCAGCAGTTATGAGAGCAATCAGCCCCAGCATTTT,CASSYESNQPQHF,large,13,TRBJ1-5,TRBV6-5,.
TGTGCCAGCAGCGCACCACTCGGCGGCTCCTACAATGAGCAGTTCTTC,CASSAPLGGSYNEQFF,.,16,TRBJ2-1,TRBV11-2,.
TGTGCCAGCAGGCGAGCCCTGCAAGATAACACTGAAGCTTTCTTT,CASRRALQDNTEAFF,few,15,TRBJ1-1,TRBV6-1,.
TGTGCCAGCAGCTTAGGACAGGCCTTCCCAGATACGCAGTATTTT,CASSLGQAFPDTQYF,medium-sized,15,TRBJ2-3,TRBV7-2,.
TGTGCCAGCCTATCCCCCGGTACAGGGCATAATTCACCCCTCCACTTT,CASLSPGTGHNSPLHF,.,16,TRBJ1-6,TRBV28,.
TGCGCCAGCAGCCAAGATTTGGTAACTGAAGCTTTCTTT,CASSQDLVTEAFF,.,13,TRBJ1-1,TRBV4-3,.
TGTGCCAGCAGTTCCCCCGGGACAGGGGCCGGGGAGCTGTTTTTT,CASSSPGTGAGELFF,.,15,TRBJ2-2,TRBV6-1,TRBD1
TGTGCCAGCAGTGCTAGCGGGGAAGAGACCCAGTACTTC,CASSASGEETQYF,large,13,TRBJ2-5,TRBV6-4,TRBD2
TGTGCCAGCAGTTACCCTGGATCGGGGGGCACTGAAGCTTTCTTT,CASSYPGSGGTEAFF,large,15,TRBJ1-1,TRBV6-5,.
TGTGCCAGCAGCCAAATGCTACTCGGACAGGGGCCAGCCTACGAGCAGTACTTC,CASSQMLLGQGPAYEQYF,few,18,TRBJ2-7,TRBV6-2/TRBV6-3,TRBD1
TGTGCCAGCAGCTTGGCCGGCCTAACCTACGGGGAGCTGTTCTTT,CASSLAGLTYGELFF,.,15,TRBJ2-2,TRBV5-4,.
TGTGCCACCAGCAGATCCCCAGGGGGCTGGGAGACCCAGTACTTC,CATSRSPGGWETQYF,.,15,TRBJ2-5,TRBV15,TRBD1
TGTGCCAGCGTAGGGGTCGACAAGTATGGCTACACCTTC,CASVGVDKYGYTF,many,13,TRBJ1-2,TRBV6-1,.
TGCAGTGCTAGAGACCCCCATCAGCCCGGCCTCGCGAACACCGGGGAGCTGTTTTTT,CSARDPHQPGLANTGELFF,.,19,TRBJ2-2,TRBV20-1,.
TGCGCCAGCAGGGAGGGGGCCTCCTACGAGCAGTACTTC,CASREGASYEQYF,medium-sized,13,TRBJ2-7,TRBV5-1,.
TGTGCCAGCAGTGACTTGATCTCGGGGGGCACAGATACTCAGTATTTT,CASSDLISGGTDTQYF,.,16,TRBJ2-3,TRBV6-4,.
TGTGCCTGGAGTGTACGGGGGGGTGGCTACACCTTC,CAWSVRGGGYTF,.,12,TRBJ1-2,TRBV30,.
TGTGCCAGCAGTACCCCGGGACTGAACTCCTACGAGCAGTACTTC,CASSTPGLNSYEQYF,few,15,TRBJ2-7,TRBV27,.
TGTGCCAGCAGTTACAACAGGGGGGGGTATGGCTACACCTTC,CASSYNRGGYGYTF,few,14,TRBJ1-2,TRBV6-2/TRBV6-3,TRBD1
TGCGCCAGCAGCTTGGTCGGACAGCCTAACTATGGCTACACCTTC,CASSLVGQPNYGYTF,few,15,TRBJ1-2,TRBV5-1,.
TGTGCCAGCAGTTTAATCCGTCACTACAATGAGCAGTTCTTC,CASSLIRHYNEQFF,.,14,TRBJ2-1,TRBV12-3/TRBV12-4,.
TGTGCCAGCAGCCTAGGACAGCCTAGCACAGATACGCAGTATTTT,CASSLGQPSTDTQYF,.,15,TRBJ2-3,TRBV11-2,.
TGTGCCAGCAGTTTCTCCCTAACCACAGATACGCAGTATTTT,CASSFSLTTDTQYF,few,14,TRBJ2-3,TRBV12-3/TRBV12-4,.
TGTGCCAGCAGCGGTGCACAGGGCCAGGGAGAGCAGTACTTC,CASSGAQGQGEQYF,once,14,TRBJ2-7,TRBV5-5,.
TGTGCCAGCACACTAAACGCAAGGGCGGGGGTTGAAGCTTTCTTT,CASTLNARAGVEAFF,.,15,TRBJ1-1,TRBV6-1,.
TGTGCCATCACAGATAGCGGGACATACAATGAGCAGTTCTTC,CAITDSGTYNEQFF,.,14,TRBJ2-1,TRBV7-9,TRBD2
TGCGCCAGCAGCCGCACCACTAGCGGGTACAATGAGCAGTTCTTC,CASSRTTSGYNEQFF,few,15,TRBJ2-1,TRBV5-1,TRBD2
TGCAGTGCTACAGGACTAGCGGGCTACGAGCAGTACTTC,CSATGLAGYEQYF,few,13,TRBJ2-7,TRBV20-1,TRBD2
TGTGCCAGCAGTAAGGATGCCCGGACTGGGACCTACGAGCAGTACTTC,CASSKDARTGTYEQYF,.,16,TRBJ2-7,TRBV6-2/TRBV6-3,.
TGTGCCAGCAGAGGTGTTTTAGAGACCCAGTACTTC,CASRGVLETQYF,few,12,TRBJ2-5,TRBV2,.
TGCGCCAGCAGCTCCGGACTAGCGGGGCCCGGGGCAGATACGCAGTATTTT,CASSSGLAGPGADTQYF,.,17,TRBJ2-3,TRBV5-1,TRBD2
TGTGCCAGCAGTTTCAAAGCGGCCCCTAACAATGAGCAGTTCTTC,CASSFKAAPNNEQFF,few,15,TRBJ2-1,TRBV12-3/TRBV12-4,.
TGCAGTGCTAGAGGCGACCGGGACATGGACCAAGAGACCCAGTACTTC,CSARGDRDMDQETQYF,.,16,TRBJ2-5,TRBV20-1,.
TGCAGCTCTCCCGGGACAGTGGACAATGAGCAGTTCTTC,CSSPGTVDNEQFF,.,13,TRBJ2-1,TRBV29-1,TRBD1
TGTGCCAGCAGTCTCGAGACAGGGGCTGCTGATACTAAAGCTTTCTTT,CASSLETGAADTKAFF,.,16,TRBJ1-1,TRBV6-5,TRBD1
TGCAGTGAACTGTCGGGGGGGGCAGATACGCAGTATTTT,CSELSGGADTQYF,.,13,TRBJ2-3,TRBV20-1,TRBD2
TGTGCCACCAGCCCAGGGGACCTCTACGAGCAGTACTTC,CATSPGDLYEQYF,.,13,TRBJ2-7,TRBV24-1,.
TGTGCCAGCAGCCAAGAAAGGGGGGCACAAGAGACCCAGTACTTC,CASSQERGAQETQYF,many,15,TRBJ2-5,TRBV14,.
TGTGCCAGCAGTGACGTAGCCCGGGACCGATATTCACCCCTCCACTTT,CASSDVARDRYSPLHF,few,16,TRBJ1-6,TRBV6-1,.
TGTGCCAGCAGTGAAGCCGGGACAGGCTATGGCTACACCTTC,CASSEAGTGYGYTF,many,14,TRBJ1-2,TRBV6-1,TRBD1
TGCAGCGTTGAAGGTAGAGGGGGCGGGGAGACCCAGTACTTC,CSVEGRGGGETQYF,.,14,TRBJ2-5,TRBV29-1,TRBD1
TGCGCCAGCAGCTTGGCGGGACGGACAGGTGCCTACGAGCAGTACTTC,CASSLAGRTGAYEQYF,.,16,TRBJ2-7,TRBV5-1,TRBD1
TGTGCCAGCCGCGGGGGTGGCCTCGATGAGCAGTTCTTC,CASRGGGLDEQFF,.,13,TRBJ2-1,TRBV9,TRBD2
TGTGCCAGCAGCCCTAAGGGACACGGAAGCGAGACCCAGTACTTC,CASSPKGHGSETQYF,.,15,TRBJ2-5,TRBV6-2/TRBV6-3,.
TGCAGTGCCCCGAGACAGGGGATGAACTATGGCTACACCTTC,CSAPRQGMNYGYTF,.,14,TRBJ1-2,TRBV20-1,TRBD1
TGTGCCAGCAGTTTGAGGGCAGGGGCGGTCTACGAGCAGTACTTC,CASSLRAGAVYEQYF,few,15,TRBJ2-7,TRBV12-3/TRBV12-4,.
TGTGCCAGCAGCTTGGGTCCAGGGCTCACAGATACGCAGTATTTT,CASSLGPGLTDTQYF,many,15,TRBJ2-3,TRBV5-6,.
TGTGCCAGCAGTTACGGGTCTAGCGGGATCAAGAGATGGACCCAGTACTTC,CASSYGSSGIKRWTQYF,few,17,TRBJ2-5,TRBV6-2/TRBV6-3,TRBD2
TGTGCCAGCAATAGCGGGAGAGGGTTAGATACGCAGTATTTT,CASNSGRGLDTQYF,few,14,TRBJ2-3,TRBV2,TRBD2
TGTGCCAGCAGTTATTCTGGCGTGCGGGGAGGCCCAGATACGCAGTATTTT,CASSYSGVRGGPDTQYF,medium-sized,17,TRBJ2-3,TRBV6-6,.